This TCR beta chain was documented in a study of T-cell reconstitution after alpha-beta-depleted transplantation in children. Researchers prepared the TCRbeta library using unique molecular identifiers, the study reports. From the PCR reads, TCRdb called clonotypes with MiXCR, one entry per CDR3 protein. The sample has about 210,000 distinct CDR3 sequences, roughly 15% seen once. V gave up 3 bases and J gave up 4 bases, with 9 bases separating them. The CDR3 contains 13 residues. This clonotype was found many times. Its antigen is as yet unknown. Study outcomes and limitations: Day-60 TCRbeta diversity that was high in some patients was derived from surviving recipient T cells and thymic progenitors. Reportedly, only several hundred clones from non-depleted graft cells drove alpha-beta T-cell counts at about two months. Newly made T cells mostly supplied T-cell counts and diversity one year after transplant.

The receptor was isolated from a male patient aged 2-15 years who had a stem cell transplant for acute lymphoblastic leukemia, so the T cells may come from the graft donor. The material was PBMCs, mostly from graft donor cells, obtained 360 days after TCRalphabeta/CD19-depleted stem cell transplant. V is TRBV12-3 or TRBV12-4 and J is TRBJ2-5; D is unresolved. DNA for the CDR3: TGTGCCAGCAGTTTGCCCCCAGCAGAGACCCAGTACTTC. Translating it yields CASSLPPAETQYF.